This is a list of T cell receptor beta chains from one sample in a study of cytomegalovirus exposure and HLA in healthy donors. Assay used: immunoSEQ multiplex PCR; TCRdb lists only in-frame clones, some missing. The sample has roughly 130,000 clones; about 80% are singletons. The source material was PBMCs. These receptors were collected from a man aged 40-50 years in good health and CMV-seronegative. The CDR3 runs from the conserved cysteine through the conserved F or W. The D gene is left open where the match is weak. Size values are once, few and many counts, or a class for expanded clones, and some rows have none.

CDR3aa: CASSIDLDRKPYEQYF; CDR3nt: TGTGCCAGTAGTATAGACCTGGACAGAAAGCCCTACGAGCAGTACTTC; d_gene: .; v_gene: TRBV19; abundance: few; j_gene: TRBJ2-7; len: 16
CDR3aa: CASSTGTGDEKLFF; CDR3nt: TGTGCCAGTAGTACCGGGACAGGGGATGAAAAACTGTTTTTT; d_gene: TRBD1; v_gene: TRBV19; abundance: few; j_gene: TRBJ1-4; len: 14
CDR3aa: CAWSVRAGSYGYTF; CDR3nt: TGTGCCTGGAGTGTACGGGCAGGGTCCTATGGCTACACCTTC; d_gene: .; v_gene: TRBV30; abundance: .; j_gene: TRBJ1-2; len: 14
CDR3aa: CSSSHRGRYEAFF; CDR3nt: TGTTCCAGCAGCCACAGGGGGCGGTACGAAGCTTTCTTT; d_gene: TRBD1; v_gene: TRBV7-9; abundance: .; j_gene: TRBJ1-1; len: 13
CDR3aa: CASSLTGGTEAFF; CDR3nt: TGTGCCAGCAGCTTAACAGGGGGGACTGAAGCTTTCTTT; d_gene: TRBD1; v_gene: TRBV11-2; abundance: few; j_gene: TRBJ1-1; len: 13
CDR3aa: CASSFTSTGRTDTQYF; CDR3nt: TGCGCCAGCAGCTTCACCTCGACAGGGAGGACAGATACGCAGTATTTT; d_gene: .; v_gene: TRBV5-1; abundance: once; j_gene: TRBJ2-3; len: 16
CDR3aa: CASSPRWTGVYEQYF; CDR3nt: TGTGCCAGCAGCCCACGTTGGACTGGGGTTTACGAGCAGTACTTC; d_gene: .; v_gene: TRBV14; abundance: .; j_gene: TRBJ2-7; len: 15
CDR3aa: CASSARYNEQFF; CDR3nt: TGTGCCAGCAGTGCGAGGTACAATGAGCAGTTCTTC; d_gene: .; v_gene: TRBV28; abundance: .; j_gene: TRBJ2-1; len: 12
CDR3aa: CASSQVAGPTPDTQYF; CDR3nt: TGTGCCAGCAGCCAAGTGGCGGGGCCTACCCCAGATACGCAGTATTTT; d_gene: .; v_gene: TRBV4-2; abundance: .; j_gene: TRBJ2-3; len: 16
CDR3aa: CASSPSGEDTVNYGYTF; CDR3nt: TGCGCCAGCAGCCCCTCCGGGGAGGACACTGTTAACTATGGCTACACCTTC; d_gene: .; v_gene: TRBV4-3; abundance: .; j_gene: TRBJ1-2; len: 17
CDR3aa: CASSLGGQGKALHF; CDR3nt: TGCGCCAGCAGCTTGGGGGGACAGGGGAAGGCCCTCCACTTT; d_gene: TRBD1; v_gene: TRBV5-1; abundance: .; j_gene: TRBJ1-6; len: 14
CDR3aa: CASSRITGGLNTGELFF; CDR3nt: TGTGCCAGCAGCCGCATCACGGGGGGGCTGAACACCGGGGAGCTGTTTTTT; d_gene: TRBD2; v_gene: TRBV11-3; abundance: .; j_gene: TRBJ2-2; len: 17
CDR3aa: CASSPGQPSYNEQFF; CDR3nt: TGCGCCAGCAGCCCGGGACAGCCTTCCTACAATGAGCAGTTCTTC; d_gene: TRBD1; v_gene: TRBV5-1; abundance: .; j_gene: TRBJ2-1; len: 15
CDR3aa: CASNIQGNYEQYF; CDR3nt: TGTGCCAGCAACATACAGGGGAACTACGAGCAGTACTTC; d_gene: TRBD1; v_gene: TRBV6-1; abundance: .; j_gene: TRBJ2-7; len: 13
CDR3aa: CASSLGQGFAEAFF; CDR3nt: TGCGCCAGCAGCTTGGGCCAGGGGTTCGCTGAAGCTTTCTTT; d_gene: .; v_gene: TRBV5-1; abundance: .; j_gene: TRBJ1-1; len: 14
CDR3aa: CASSQDWRAGGPYNEQFF; CDR3nt: TGTGCCAGCAGCCAAGATTGGCGGGCGGGGGGTCCCTACAATGAGCAGTTCTTC; d_gene: TRBD2; v_gene: TRBV4-2; abundance: .; j_gene: TRBJ2-1; len: 18
CDR3aa: CASSQVLYSPLHF; CDR3nt: TGCGCCAGCAGCCAAGTCCTTTATTCACCCCTCCACTTT; d_gene: .; v_gene: TRBV4-1; abundance: .; j_gene: TRBJ1-6; len: 13
CDR3aa: CSVDRTGSDEQFF; CDR3nt: TGCAGCGTTGACAGGACAGGGAGCGATGAGCAGTTCTTC; d_gene: TRBD1; v_gene: TRBV29-1; abundance: .; j_gene: TRBJ2-1; len: 13
CDR3aa: CASSQDRASGPRETQYF; CDR3nt: TGCGCCAGCAGCCAAGATCGGGCTAGCGGCCCCCGGGAGACCCAGTACTTC; d_gene: TRBD2; v_gene: TRBV4-3; abundance: once; j_gene: TRBJ2-5; len: 17
CDR3aa: CASSPPRTSGHQGDQETQYF; CDR3nt: TGTGCCAGCTCTCCCCCACGGACTAGCGGACATCAGGGGGATCAAGAGACCCAGTACTTC; d_gene: TRBD2; v_gene: TRBV18; abundance: few; j_gene: TRBJ2-5; len: 20
CDR3aa: CSARRLQGNEQFF; CDR3nt: TGCAGCGCCCGAAGGCTACAGGGCAATGAGCAGTTCTTC; d_gene: .; v_gene: TRBV29-1; abundance: .; j_gene: TRBJ2-1; len: 13
CDR3aa: CASSQTGVPTYEQYF; CDR3nt: TGTGCCAGCAGCCAAACAGGGGTACCGACCTACGAGCAGTACTTC; d_gene: TRBD1; v_gene: TRBV14; abundance: .; j_gene: TRBJ2-7; len: 15
CDR3aa: CASSGTGEGTVSPLHF; CDR3nt: TGTGCCAGCAGTGGGACAGGAGAAGGGACGGTGTCACCCCTCCACTTT; d_gene: TRBD1; v_gene: TRBV2; abundance: .; j_gene: TRBJ1-6; len: 16
CDR3aa: CAISGGGGYTDTQYF; CDR3nt: TGTGCCATCAGTGGGGGCGGGGGGTACACAGATACGCAGTATTTT; d_gene: TRBD2; v_gene: TRBV10-3; abundance: .; j_gene: TRBJ2-3; len: 15
CDR3aa: CASSQGQAHYEQYF; CDR3nt: TGTGCCAGCAGCCAGGGACAGGCTCACTACGAGCAGTACTTC; d_gene: TRBD1; v_gene: TRBV28; abundance: .; j_gene: TRBJ2-7; len: 14
CDR3aa: CASSPGTSGNEQFF; CDR3nt: TGTGCCAGCTCACCAGGGACTAGCGGGAACGAGCAGTTCTTC; d_gene: TRBD2; v_gene: TRBV18; abundance: .; j_gene: TRBJ2-1; len: 14
CDR3aa: CASSLGLAGDEQYF; CDR3nt: TGTGCCAGCAGCTTAGGACTAGCGGGAGACGAGCAGTACTTC; d_gene: TRBD2; v_gene: TRBV7-9; abundance: .; j_gene: TRBJ2-7; len: 14
CDR3aa: CASSFVVGSYNEQFF; CDR3nt: TGTGCCAGCAGCTTCGTGGTCGGTAGCTACAATGAGCAGTTCTTC; d_gene: .; v_gene: TRBV7-6; abundance: .; j_gene: TRBJ2-1; len: 15
CDR3aa: CASSASEKGAEEQYF; CDR3nt: TGTGCCAGCAGCGCCTCTGAAAAGGGGGCAGAAGAGCAGTACTTC; d_gene: TRBD1; v_gene: TRBV9; abundance: .; j_gene: TRBJ2-7; len: 15
CDR3aa: CASSYWTSGGETQYF; CDR3nt: TGTGCCAGCAGTTACTGGACTAGCGGGGGGGAGACCCAGTACTTC; d_gene: TRBD2; v_gene: TRBV6-5; abundance: .; j_gene: TRBJ2-5; len: 15
CDR3aa: CASSVESQGSYEQYF; CDR3nt: TGTGCCAGCAGCGTAGAAAGCCAGGGGAGCTACGAGCAGTACTTC; d_gene: .; v_gene: TRBV9; abundance: .; j_gene: TRBJ2-7; len: 15
CDR3aa: CASSPDREGPEAFF; CDR3nt: TGTGCCAGCAGTCCTGACAGGGAAGGACCTGAAGCTTTCTTT; d_gene: TRBD1; v_gene: TRBV2; abundance: .; j_gene: TRBJ1-1; len: 14
CDR3aa: CASSVGLAGPTDTQYF; CDR3nt: TGTGCCAGTAGTGTGGGACTAGCGGGACCTACAGATACGCAGTATTTT; d_gene: TRBD2; v_gene: TRBV19; abundance: .; j_gene: TRBJ2-3; len: 16
CDR3aa: CASSRTEANTGELFF; CDR3nt: TGCGCCAGCAGCCGTACGGAGGCAAACACCGGGGAGCTGTTTTTT; d_gene: .; v_gene: TRBV5-1; abundance: .; j_gene: TRBJ2-2; len: 15
CDR3aa: CASASGGSSADTQYF; CDR3nt: TGTGCCAGCGCCTCTGGGGGCAGTTCTGCAGATACGCAGTATTTT; d_gene: .; v_gene: TRBV11-2; abundance: .; j_gene: TRBJ2-3; len: 15
CDR3aa: CASSYSPYNEQFF; CDR3nt: TGTGCCAGCAGTTACAGCCCCTACAATGAGCAGTTCTTC; d_gene: .; v_gene: TRBV6-5; abundance: once; j_gene: TRBJ2-1; len: 13
CDR3aa: CASSYPPTDTQYF; CDR3nt: TGTGCCAGCAGTTACCCCCCTACAGATACGCAGTATTTT; d_gene: .; v_gene: TRBV6-5; abundance: .; j_gene: TRBJ2-3; len: 13
CDR3aa: CASSLDRMSYEQYF; CDR3nt: TGTGCCAGCAGCCTGGACAGGATGAGTTACGAGCAGTACTTC; d_gene: TRBD1; v_gene: TRBV5-4; abundance: few; j_gene: TRBJ2-7; len: 14
CDR3aa: CASRIGQGTDTQYF; CDR3nt: TGCGCCAGTAGAATAGGACAGGGGACAGATACGCAGTATTTT; d_gene: TRBD1; v_gene: TRBV5-1; abundance: .; j_gene: TRBJ2-3; len: 14
CDR3aa: CASSSSDTWETQYF; CDR3nt: TGTGCCAGCAGTTCCTCGGACACCTGGGAGACCCAGTACTTC; d_gene: .; v_gene: TRBV27; abundance: .; j_gene: TRBJ2-5; len: 14
CDR3aa: CASSFSGYEQYF; CDR3nt: TGTGCCAGCAGCTTTTCCGGTTACGAGCAGTACTTC; d_gene: .; v_gene: TRBV5-8; abundance: .; j_gene: TRBJ2-7; len: 12
CDR3aa: CASSPIPGTGDTGELFF; CDR3nt: TGTGCCAGCAGTCCAATCCCCGGGACAGGGGACACCGGGGAGCTGTTTTTT; d_gene: TRBD1; v_gene: TRBV27; abundance: .; j_gene: TRBJ2-2; len: 17
CDR3aa: CASSLTGVDGGAQKTQYF; CDR3nt: TGTGCCAGCAGCTTAACGGGGGTGGACGGGGGGGCTCAGAAGACCCAGTACTTC; d_gene: TRBD2; v_gene: TRBV11-2; abundance: .; j_gene: TRBJ2-5; len: 18
CDR3aa: CASSSGYSFGTEAFF; CDR3nt: TGTGCCAGCAGTTCGGGATATTCGTTTGGCACTGAAGCTTTCTTT; d_gene: .; v_gene: TRBV5-4; abundance: .; j_gene: TRBJ1-1; len: 15
CDR3aa: CASSSYTEAFF; CDR3nt: TGTGCCAGCAGCTCTTACACTGAAGCTTTCTTT; d_gene: .; v_gene: TRBV7-9; abundance: .; j_gene: TRBJ1-1; len: 11
CDR3aa: CASSPPVQGKIHEQYF; CDR3nt: TGTGCCAGCTCACCACCGGTCCAGGGGAAAATACACGAGCAGTACTTC; d_gene: .; v_gene: TRBV18; abundance: few; j_gene: TRBJ2-7; len: 16
CDR3aa: CASSAAGGYQETQYF; CDR3nt: TGTGCCAGCAGTGCGGCGGGAGGGTACCAAGAGACCCAGTACTTC; d_gene: TRBD2; v_gene: TRBV2; abundance: .; j_gene: TRBJ2-5; len: 15
CDR3aa: CASSLAGYQETQYF; CDR3nt: TGTGCCAGCAGTTTAGCGGGGTACCAAGAGACCCAGTACTTC; d_gene: .; v_gene: TRBV27; abundance: once; j_gene: TRBJ2-5; len: 14
CDR3aa: CASSLMAGGLADTQYF; CDR3nt: TGTGCCAGCAGCTTAATGGCGGGGGGGCTCGCAGATACGCAGTATTTT; d_gene: TRBD2; v_gene: TRBV7-3; abundance: few; j_gene: TRBJ2-3; len: 16
CDR3aa: CASSVALQGGLQETQYF; CDR3nt: TGTGCCAGCAGCGTAGCACTTCAAGGGGGTCTCCAAGAGACCCAGTACTTC; d_gene: .; v_gene: TRBV9; abundance: .; j_gene: TRBJ2-5; len: 17
CDR3aa: CACLRQGDHTDTQYF; CDR3nt: TGTGCCTGCCTAAGACAGGGTGATCACACAGATACGCAGTATTTT; d_gene: TRBD1; v_gene: TRBV30; abundance: .; j_gene: TRBJ2-3; len: 15
CDR3aa: CASRGLAAQETQYF; CDR3nt: TGTGCCAGCAGGGGACTAGCGGCACAAGAGACCCAGTACTTC; d_gene: TRBD2; v_gene: TRBV2; abundance: .; j_gene: TRBJ2-5; len: 14
CDR3aa: CASRLRDRGVKPQHF; CDR3nt: TGTGCCAGCAGACTACGGGACAGGGGGGTAAAGCCCCAGCATTTT; d_gene: TRBD1; v_gene: TRBV27; abundance: .; j_gene: TRBJ1-5; len: 15
CDR3aa: CASSSGTGLQETQYF; CDR3nt: TGTGCCAGCAGCTCTGGGACAGGGCTCCAAGAGACCCAGTACTTC; d_gene: TRBD1; v_gene: TRBV7-3; abundance: .; j_gene: TRBJ2-5; len: 15